This TCR beta chain was sequenced for a study of cytomegalovirus exposure and HLA in healthy donors (TCRdb year 2017). Describing the broader study: According to an earlier analysis of 550 to 750 of the donors, 200 million or so T cells yielded roughly 100 million unique TCR beta sequences and 276 Gb of sequence data. Roughly 320 gigabases of sequencing data and 70 million to 95 million unique TCR sequences made up an early release that covered nearly 650 HLA-typed donors. Of the approximately 400 genotyped donors, roughly 80% were placed in the genetic ancestry cluster associated with self-reported Caucasian donors. The aim of the study was to test whether cataloging public T cell receptors could identify signatures of past pathogen exposure. The study used immunosequencing to profile the T cell repertoires of several hundred subjects and linked those repertoires to cytomegalovirus serostatus. In addition to the first cohort of approximately 670 subjects, a separate validation cohort of 120 different subjects was used. The study combined high-throughput TCR immunosequencing, statistical association of individual TCRs with disease status, and machine learning to predict cytomegalovirus infection status. To study patterns of TCR occurrence, a later analysis re-analyzed previously published TCR beta repertoires from hundreds of donors and added high-resolution HLA genotyping. Rather than drawing on any new phenotypic data, the later analysis identified candidate immune exposures from TCR beta sequences and the way those sequences occurred across donors. In an earlier analysis of 587 of the donors, high-throughput TCR beta sequencing was used to judge whether each TCR beta V gene segment behaved as functional or pseudogenic. Donor age, sex, ethnicity and CMV serostatus were compiled together with the repertoire data. A later genetic analysis took genome-wide SNP genotypes for about 55% of the 666 donors and used that subset as a discovery cohort. Every repertoire in the discovery cohort had been generated on one and the same sequencing platform. Class I and class II HLA loci were covered by the typing at four-digit resolution. Typing coverage differed by locus: A, B, C, DRB1 and DQB1 were typed in about 620-630 donors, DQA1 in 500 to 550, DPA1 in approximately 600, and DPB1 in around 440. Because of strong linkage in the cohort, 5 or 6 DR-DQ haplotypes were treated as single units for association and clustering. Among some 410 genotyped donors of the cohort, an average of roughly 240,000 unique TCR beta nucleotide sequences were sequenced per donor, about a sixth of them non-productive.

The method behind the library was the immunoSEQ multiplex PCR assay. The multiplex PCR relied on a mix of 60 forward primers for TCR Vbeta segments and 13 reverse primers for TCR Jbeta segments. Amplification of the CDR3 region of rearranged TCR beta genes was performed with a multiplex PCR assay on genomic DNA. The Illumina HiSeq System was used to sequence the amplified TCR beta libraries as 87-base-pair reads. Regarding the original processing steps: Across the 666 repertoires, a later analysis counted 80 million or so unique TCR beta chains, around 11 million of which were shared by at least two donors. Raw reads were error-corrected and collapsed into unique sequences by a nearest-neighbor algorithm in which closely related sequences were merged to remove PCR and sequencing errors. Alignment of CDR3 sequences to IMGT reference sequences was used to assign V, D and J gene segments. For a sequence to be retained, at least a six-nucleotide match to both a V gene segment and a J gene segment was required. Rearrangements were called productive when the CDR3 lacked stop codons and stayed in frame with V and J; all others were non-productive. CDR3 was defined according to IMGT convention as the region running from the second conserved V-encoded cysteine to the conserved J-encoded phenylalanine. Sequences without an unambiguous match to a single V gene segment were excluded from the earlier analysis of 587 of the donors. An earlier analysis of a few hundred of the donors classified V segments as functional when productive rearrangements were above 56.7% and as segregating when the standard deviation between donors was above 5%. To diagnose cytomegalovirus status from the catalog of TCR beta chain sequences, a statistical classification framework was built. In a later analysis, V and J genes were assigned by comparing TCR nucleotide sequences against IMGT/GENE-DB human TR gene sequences. In a later analysis, CDR3 sequences and most-parsimonious VDJ recombination scenarios were assigned using the TCRdist pipeline. In a later analysis, each TCR beta chain was defined by its CDR3 amino acid sequence together with its V-gene family, and reads lacking a unique V-gene family were excluded. As a way to deal with suspected cross-contamination and a sequencing artifact, a later analysis dropped roughly 600 nucleotide sequences that were highly shared and had low generation probability. In a later analysis, a clonal expansion index was calculated for each public chain from normalized within-repertoire ranks of inferred template counts. In a later analysis, generation probabilities were computed using a VDJ recombination model fitted to out-of-frame rearrangements, and the results were checked against IGoR. Hypergeometric tests were used in a later analysis to score TCR-TCR, TCR-HLA and TCR-CMV co-occurrence, with a repertoire-size bias correction applied to the TCR pairs. A later analysis estimated false discovery rates by permuting HLA or CMV assignments 20 times. A later analysis grouped co-occurring TCRs with DBSCAN, adding TCRdist sequence similarity when clustering within HLA-allele-positive subsets. Repertoires with fewer than 30,000 or more than 120,000 public chains, plus five repertoires with anomalous nucleotide sharing, were excluded from co-occurrence clustering. TCRdb took this table from immuneACCESS and kept in-frame rearrangements with V and J called. Such tables lack part of the clones; where checked against another copy, unresolved V genes explain under half of the gap, and the rest is unexplained. Clone size and the V and J calls come from that table; the DNA yielded D and trimming. The sample table shows roughly 120,000 clones, and about 79% are seen once. The ten largest clones take up roughly 2.6% of the sample.

In total, 630 or so healthy bone marrow donors made up the cohort. Cohort members were all nominally healthy when sampled, although unrecorded immune exposures were likely present. The donor was CMV seronegative and belonged to the group of around 350 seronegative cohort members. Every donor gave a peripheral blood sample, and the peripheral blood mononuclear cells from that sample were used for TCR beta sequencing. The Qiagen DNeasy Blood Extraction Kit was used to extract genomic DNA from the blood cell samples. Beyond this particular receptor, the publication reports: Because HLA typing was unavailable for some donors at each locus, only the typed subset was used in association tests. Correlated functional status among segregating V segments might reflect linkage disequilibrium, but an unknown experimental factor could not be ruled out. A further reported finding was that TCR beta sequences accurately predicted the HLA-A and HLA-B alleles for most subjects in the first cohort. Because counts were too low, more than 15 rarely observed V segments, including chromosome 9 orphons, were excluded from the earlier analysis of 587 of the donors. A later analysis found that HLA-associated TCR beta chains were more clonally expanded and had lower generation probabilities than equally common non-associated chains. The classifier was reported to diagnose cytomegalovirus status with high specificity and sensitivity in both the original cohort and the validation cohort. Because the 87-base-pair reads could not distinguish some IMGT-functional V segments, including TRBV6-2 and TRBV6-3, those segments were excluded. In vitro tests confirmed that a few of the cytomegalovirus-associated TCR beta chains recognize cytomegalovirus antigens. The study listed approximately 160 TCR beta chains as associated with cytomegalovirus. While some public TCRs were present in many individuals, most TCR sequences turned up only very rarely across donors. In a later analysis, most CMV-associated TCR beta chains were found to appear HLA-restricted, with HLA associations seemingly driven largely by CMV exposure. Specific HLA alleles were associated with 15,000 to 20,000 TCR beta sequences at a false discovery rate of 0.05 in a later analysis. A group of highly shared sequence variants was considered likely to be a technical artifact of the sequencing pipeline. An association between a missense DCLRE1C variant and V-gene and J-gene trimming of TCR beta chains was found in a later genetic analysis and replicated in an independent cohort. According to a later genetic analysis, donors in an Asian-associated ancestry cluster had fewer N-insertions in productive TCRs than the approximately 650-donor mean. In a later analysis, TCR association rates were found to vary across HLA loci, with the most associated TCRs seen for DRB1 alleles and the fewest for HLA-C alleles. The authors suggested that the approach could potentially be generalized to other disease states and immunological phenotypes. Several of the top co-occurrence clusters appeared to be linked to parvovirus B19, influenza, CMV and Epstein-Barr virus, according to a later analysis. Broadly in line with IMGT annotations, most TCR beta V segments showed up in productive rearrangements about 87% or about 30% of the time in an earlier analysis of several hundred of the donors. Presence/absence analyses assumed roughly uniform sequencing depth across donors, an assumption that may not hold. CMV serostatus was the only immune exposure information available for the cohort. This cohort had only TCR beta chains sequenced, and the lack of alpha or paired-chain data limited which features could be detected. Assigning TCR associations to individual alleles was difficult when HLA alleles, especially DR and DQ, strongly co-occurred.

With regard to this clone: The antigen it recognizes is unknown. No qualities accompany the bases; no much larger clone lies one base away.

CDR1 and CDR2, looked up from the germline V gene, are MNHNS and SASEGT. The CDR3 measures 16 amino acids from cysteine to phenylalanine. The kept DNA is CDR3 alone, 48 bases in frame from the first base. The chain is made from TRBV6-1 and TRBJ2-5; possibly the D gene is TRBD1, per 6 matching bases. The J call is doubtful: the DNA matches TRBJ2-7 better. This TCR derives from a woman between 18 and 29 years old in good health and CMV-seronegative. The sequencing input was PBMCs. DNA sequence: TGTGCCAGCAGTGAACTTCCGCAGGGGACCTACTACGAGCAGTACTTC. It translates to CASSELPQGTYYEQYF.